This TCR beta chain was recorded in a study of patients and donors after allogeneic stem cell transplantation. The V end lost 0 bases, the J end lost 1 base, and 13 bases lay between the germline ends. CDR1 and CDR2 (germline): DFQATT, SNEGSKA (reference sequence). The CDR3 extends over 16 amino acids. MiXCR was run by TCRdb on the RT-PCR reads, yielding one entry per CDR3 protein. The table includes some 90,000 distinct CDR3 sequences, around 49% detected once. This clonotype was detected once. Sequences were obtained from blood, either unsorted or a sorted T cell fraction (not recorded which). The genes are TRBV20-1 and TRBJ2-1, with D possibly TRBD1 on 6 matching bases. The clonotype was recovered from a human donor who was either an allogeneic HSCT recipient or a stem cell or donor lymphocyte infusion donor (not recorded which). It is not recorded whose cells these are; they may come from a transplant donor. The CDR3 DNA is TGCAGTGCTAGAGATCTGACAGGCCGATCCTACAATGAGCAGTTCTTC. Its protein product is CSARDLTGRSYNEQFF.